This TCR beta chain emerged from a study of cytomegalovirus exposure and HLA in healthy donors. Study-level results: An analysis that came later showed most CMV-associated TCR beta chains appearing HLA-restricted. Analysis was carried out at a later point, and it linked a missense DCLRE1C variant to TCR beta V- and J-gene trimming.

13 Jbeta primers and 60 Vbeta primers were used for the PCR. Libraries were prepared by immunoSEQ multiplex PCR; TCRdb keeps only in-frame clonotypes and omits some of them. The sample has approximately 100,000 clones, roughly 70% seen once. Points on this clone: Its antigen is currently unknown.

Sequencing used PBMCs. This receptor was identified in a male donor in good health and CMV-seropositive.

CDR3 in amino acids: CSVVENLGEQYF. DNA for the CDR3: TGCAGCGTTGTGGAGAACTTAGGCGAGCAGTACTTC. The J gene is TRBJ2-7, the V gene TRBV29-1, with D unresolved. The CDR3 has 12 residues. The V end was cut by 4 bases, the J end by 6 bases, with 13 bases between. The germline V gene encodes CDR1 SQVTM and CDR2 ANQGSEA.